Listed below are T cell receptor beta chains from one sample, sequenced in a study of control samples from healthy donors and cancer patients. Some clones are missing from TCRdb's copy, which holds only in-frame ones; the method was immunoSEQ multiplex PCR. This table holds some 180,000 clones. Source material: blood. The origin of the receptors is a woman under 40 in good health. The CDR3 runs from the conserved cysteine through the conserved F or W. A D gene is named only where the DNA matches it firmly.

TRBV4-2	TRBD1	TRBJ1-2	CASSLGQGDGYGYTF	TGTGCCAGCAGCCTCGGACAGGGGGACGGCTATGGCTACACCTTC
TRBV18	TRBD2	TRBJ2-5	CASSPQLAEETQYF	TGTGCCAGCTCACCCCAACTAGCGGAAGAGACCCAGTACTTC
TRBV7-2	.	TRBJ2-1	CASSHGWVNEQFF	TGTGCCAGCAGTCATGGCTGGGTAAATGAGCAGTTCTTC
TRBV28	.	TRBJ1-2	CASSSGGANYGYTF	TGTGCCAGCAGCTCCGGGGGGGCTAACTATGGCTACACCTTC
TRBV7-2	.	TRBJ1-1	CASSFEGLEAFF	TGTGCCAGCAGCTTTGAGGGACTTGAAGCTTTCTTT
TRBV20-1	.	TRBJ1-5	CSASRNSGRSNQPQHF	TGCAGTGCTAGTCGTAACTCGGGTCGGAGCAATCAGCCCCAGCATTTT
TRBV28	.	TRBJ1-5	CASRLISNREDQPQHF	TGTGCCAGCAGACTCATCTCAAACAGGGAGGATCAGCCCCAGCATTTT
TRBV7-9	.	TRBJ1-1	CASSLLQGANTEAFF	TGTGCCAGCAGCTTACTTCAGGGCGCTAACACTGAAGCTTTCTTT
TRBV6-5	.	TRBJ1-2	CASSYGRFTDIYGYTF	TGTGCCAGCAGTTACGGCAGATTTACGGATATATATGGCTACACCTTC
TRBV7-9	.	TRBJ2-7	CASSSRSRGYYEQYF	TGTGCCAGCAGCTCCCGGTCCAGGGGTTATTACGAGCAGTACTTC
TRBV4-3	.	TRBJ2-3	CASSLLEGDTQYF	TGCGCCAGCAGCCTCCTGGAGGGAGATACGCAGTATTTT
TRBV7-8	.	TRBJ1-1	CASSFVGHKNTEAFF	TGTGCCAGCAGCTTCGTTGGACACAAGAACACTGAAGCTTTCTTT
TRBV6-6	TRBD1	TRBJ1-6	CASGAGGNSPLHF	TGTGCCAGCGGAGCAGGGGGGAATTCACCCCTCCACTTT
TRBV7-8	TRBD1	TRBJ2-3	CASSLPWTGRADTQYF	TGTGCCAGCAGCCTACCTTGGACAGGTCGAGCAGATACGCAGTATTTT
TRBV7-9	.	TRBJ1-4	CASSRTGLREKLFF	TGTGCCAGCAGCCGTACGGGGCTTAGAGAAAAACTGTTTTTT
TRBV7-6	.	TRBJ1-3	CASSSGTSGNTIYF	TGTGCCAGCAGCTCAGGGACATCTGGAAACACCATATATTTT
TRBV30	.	TRBJ1-2	CAWSVYGQGGRYGYTF	TGTGCCTGGAGTGTTTATGGCCAGGGTGGACGCTATGGCTACACCTTC
TRBV6-5	.	TRBJ1-2	CASRRVREANYGYTF	TGTGCCAGCCGTAGGGTTCGGGAAGCTAACTATGGCTACACCTTC
TRBV4-1	.	TRBJ2-5	CASRLGGQETQYF	TGCGCCAGCAGGCTGGGGGGCCAAGAGACCCAGTACTTC
TRBV19	.	TRBJ1-4	CASRGEGSALNEKLFF	TGTGCCAGTAGGGGCGAGGGGAGCGCCCTTAATGAAAAACTGTTTTTT
TRBV2	TRBD1	TRBJ2-1	CASRKIRGNEQFF	TGTGCCAGCAGAAAAATCAGGGGGAATGAGCAGTTCTTC
TRBV18	.	TRBJ2-7	CASSPEGYEQYF	TGTGCCAGCTCACCAGAGGGGTACGAGCAGTACTTC
TRBV9	.	TRBJ1-5	CASSQGSNQPQHF	TGTGCCAGCAGTCAGGGCAGCAATCAGCCCCAGCATTTT
TRBV29-1	.	TRBJ1-5	CSVIVPGKQPQHF	TGCAGCGTTATCGTTCCAGGGAAACAGCCCCAGCATTTT
TRBV5-1	TRBD1	TRBJ1-6	CASSLVVGTGNSPLHF	TGCGCCAGCAGCTTGGTAGTCGGGACAGGGAATTCACCCCTCCACTTT
TRBV30	.	TRBJ1-4	CAWSVGTREKLFF	TGTGCCTGGAGCGTAGGGACTAGGGAAAAACTGTTTTTT
TRBV12-3/TRBV12-4	.	TRBJ1-1	CASTLGWGTEAFF	TGTGCCAGCACTTTGGGTTGGGGCACTGAAGCTTTCTTT
TRBV7-9	TRBD2	TRBJ2-7	CAGSGETYEQYF	TGTGCCGGTAGCGGGGAAACCTACGAGCAGTACTTC
TRBV6-5	.	TRBJ1-2	CASRNELHGYTF	TGTGCCAGCAGAAATGAACTTCATGGCTACACCTTC
TRBV18	.	TRBJ1-6	CASSPLPVQGPNSPLHF	TGTGCCAGCTCACCACTCCCTGTTCAGGGACCCAATTCACCCCTCCACTTT
TRBV27	TRBD1	TRBJ2-5	CASRRDRGLETQYF	TGTGCCAGCAGGAGGGACAGGGGGTTAGAGACCCAGTACTTC
TRBV7-2	.	TRBJ2-2	CASSLVVFVGTGELFF	TGTGCCAGCAGCTTAGTAGTCTTCGTGGGTACCGGGGAGCTGTTTTTT
TRBV20-1	.	TRBJ2-3	CSASSEDTQYF	TGCAGTGCTAGTTCGGAGGATACGCAGTATTTT
TRBV28	.	TRBJ1-2	CASSEVGQLHGYTF	TGTGCCAGCAGTGAAGTAGGACAGCTGCATGGCTACACCTTC
TRBV24-1	.	TRBJ1-6	CATSDSRADASRLHF	TGTGCCACCAGTGATTCCAGGGCGGACGCCTCCCGGCTCCACTTT
TRBV7-9	.	TRBJ1-5	CASSQGFNQPQHF	TGTGCCAGCAGCCAGGGGTTCAATCAGCCCCAGCATTTT